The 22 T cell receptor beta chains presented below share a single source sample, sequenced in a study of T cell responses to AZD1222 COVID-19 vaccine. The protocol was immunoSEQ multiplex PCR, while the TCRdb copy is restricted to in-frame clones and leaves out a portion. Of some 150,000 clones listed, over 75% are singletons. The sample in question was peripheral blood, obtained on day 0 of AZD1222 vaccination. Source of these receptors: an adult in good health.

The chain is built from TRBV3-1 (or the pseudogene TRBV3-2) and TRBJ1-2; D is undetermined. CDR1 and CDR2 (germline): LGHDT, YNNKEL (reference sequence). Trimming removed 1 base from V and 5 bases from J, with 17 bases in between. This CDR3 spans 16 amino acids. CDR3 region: CASSQVGSGSGYGYTF. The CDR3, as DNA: TGTGCCAGCAGCCAAGTTGGATCAGGCTCTGGGTATGGCTACACCTTC.

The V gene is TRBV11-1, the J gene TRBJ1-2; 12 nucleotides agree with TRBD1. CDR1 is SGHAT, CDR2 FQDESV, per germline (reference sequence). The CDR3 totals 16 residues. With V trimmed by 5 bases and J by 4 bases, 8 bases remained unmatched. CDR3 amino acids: CASSRRDRGLRYGYTF. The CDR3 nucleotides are TGTGCCAGCAGCCGCCGGGACAGGGGGCTGCGCTATGGCTACACCTTC. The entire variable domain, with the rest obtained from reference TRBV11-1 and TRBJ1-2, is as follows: EAEVAQSPRYKITEKSQAVAFWCDPISGHATLYWYRQILGQGPELLVQFQDESVVDDSQLPKDRFSAERLKGVDSTLKIQPAELGDSAMYLCASSRRDRGLRYGYTFGSGTRLTVV.

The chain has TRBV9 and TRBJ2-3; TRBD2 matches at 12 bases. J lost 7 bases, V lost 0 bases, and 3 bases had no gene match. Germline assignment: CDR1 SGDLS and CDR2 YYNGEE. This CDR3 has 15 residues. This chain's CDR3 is CASSVGTSGKYTQYF. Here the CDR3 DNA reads TGTGCCAGCAGCGTAGGGACTAGCGGGAAATATACGCAGTATTTT.

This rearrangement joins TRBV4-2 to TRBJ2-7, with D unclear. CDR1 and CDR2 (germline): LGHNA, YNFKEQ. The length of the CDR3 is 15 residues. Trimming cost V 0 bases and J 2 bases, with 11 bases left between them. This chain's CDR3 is CASSQEGSLPYEQYF. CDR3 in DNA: TGTGCCAGCAGCCAAGAAGGCAGTCTCCCCTACGAGCAGTACTTC.

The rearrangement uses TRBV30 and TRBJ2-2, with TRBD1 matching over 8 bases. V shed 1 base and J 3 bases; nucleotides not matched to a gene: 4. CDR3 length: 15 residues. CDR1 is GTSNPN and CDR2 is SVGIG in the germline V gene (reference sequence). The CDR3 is CAWSALDRDTGELFF. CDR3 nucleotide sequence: TGTGCCTGGAGTGCCCTGGACAGGGACACCGGGGAGCTGTTTTTT.

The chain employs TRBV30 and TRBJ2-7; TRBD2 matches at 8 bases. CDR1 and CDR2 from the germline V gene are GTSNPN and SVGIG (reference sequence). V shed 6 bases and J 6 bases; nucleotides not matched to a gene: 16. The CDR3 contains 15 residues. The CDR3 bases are TGTGCCTGCAAGAGACTTAGCGGGATCCCTCGCGAGCAGTACTTC. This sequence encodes CACKRLSGIPREQYF.

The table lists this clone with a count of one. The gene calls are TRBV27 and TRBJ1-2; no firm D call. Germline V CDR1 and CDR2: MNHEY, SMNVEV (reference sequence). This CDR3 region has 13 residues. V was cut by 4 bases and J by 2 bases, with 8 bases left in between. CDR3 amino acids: CASSYNRNYGYTF. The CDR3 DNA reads TGTGCCAGCAGTTATAACCGGAACTATGGCTACACCTTC.

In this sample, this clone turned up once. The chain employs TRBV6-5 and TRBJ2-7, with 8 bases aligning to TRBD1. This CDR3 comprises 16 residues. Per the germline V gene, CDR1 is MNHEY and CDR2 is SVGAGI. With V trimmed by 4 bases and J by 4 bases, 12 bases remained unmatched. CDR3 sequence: CASSSSTGDGSYEQYF. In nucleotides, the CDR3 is TGTGCCAGCAGTTCCTCGACAGGGGATGGAAGTTACGAGCAGTACTTC.

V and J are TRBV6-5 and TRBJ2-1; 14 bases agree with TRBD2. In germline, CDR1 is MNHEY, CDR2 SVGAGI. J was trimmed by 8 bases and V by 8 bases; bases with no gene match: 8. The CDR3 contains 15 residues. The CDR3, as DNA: TGTGCCAGCGGCGTGGGACTAGCGGGAGCCGATGAGCAGTTCTTC. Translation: CASGVGLAGADEQFF.

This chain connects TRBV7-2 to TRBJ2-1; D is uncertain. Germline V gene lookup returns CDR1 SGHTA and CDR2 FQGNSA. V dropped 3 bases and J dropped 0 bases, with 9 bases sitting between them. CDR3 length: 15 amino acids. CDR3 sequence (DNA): TGTGCCAGCAGCTTTACAGCGACCTCCTACAATGAGCAGTTCTTC. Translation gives CASSFTATSYNEQFF.

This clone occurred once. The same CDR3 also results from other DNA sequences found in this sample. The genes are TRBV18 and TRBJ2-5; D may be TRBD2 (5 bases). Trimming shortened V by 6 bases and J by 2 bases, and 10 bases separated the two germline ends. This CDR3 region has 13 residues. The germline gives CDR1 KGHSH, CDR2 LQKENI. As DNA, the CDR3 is TGTGCCAGCTCCCCCGGACTGCAAGAGACCCAGTACTTC. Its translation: CASSPGLQETQYF.

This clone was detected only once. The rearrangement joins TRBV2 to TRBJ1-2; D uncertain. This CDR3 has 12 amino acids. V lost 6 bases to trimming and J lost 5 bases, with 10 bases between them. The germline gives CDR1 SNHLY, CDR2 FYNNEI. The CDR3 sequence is CASSYRPYGYTF. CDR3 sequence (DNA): TGTGCCAGCAGCTACAGACCGTATGGCTACACCTTC.

CDR3 bases: TGTGCCAGCAGTTTAAGGGACGCTCCTAACTATGGCTACACCTTC. Protein: CASSLRDAPNYGYTF. The chain carries TRBV27 and TRBJ1-2; TRBD1 is a possible D gene (5 bases). This CDR3 is 15 amino acids long. CDR1 and CDR2 from the germline V gene are MNHEY and SMNVEV (reference sequence). V shed 2 bases and J shed 0 bases, with 10 bases lying between them.

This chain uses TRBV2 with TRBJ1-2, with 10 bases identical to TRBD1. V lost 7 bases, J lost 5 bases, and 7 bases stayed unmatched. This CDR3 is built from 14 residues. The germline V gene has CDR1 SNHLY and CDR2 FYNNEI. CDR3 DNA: TGTGCCAGCATTCCGACAGGGGGCGATTATGGCTACACCTTC. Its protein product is CASIPTGGDYGYTF.

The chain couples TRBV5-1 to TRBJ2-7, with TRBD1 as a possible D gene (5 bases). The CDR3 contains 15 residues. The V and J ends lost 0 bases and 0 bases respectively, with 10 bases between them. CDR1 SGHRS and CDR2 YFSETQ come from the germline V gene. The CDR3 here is CASSLDRQTSYEQYF. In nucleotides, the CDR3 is TGCGCCAGCAGCTTGGATCGACAGACCTCCTACGAGCAGTACTTC.

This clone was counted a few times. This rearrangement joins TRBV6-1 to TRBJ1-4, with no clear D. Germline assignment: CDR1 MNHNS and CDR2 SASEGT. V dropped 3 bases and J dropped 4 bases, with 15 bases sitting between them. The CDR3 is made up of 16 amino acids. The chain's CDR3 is CASSDIRGSINEKLFF. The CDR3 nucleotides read TGTGCCAGCAGTGATATTCGTGGCAGCATTAATGAAAAACTGTTTTTT.

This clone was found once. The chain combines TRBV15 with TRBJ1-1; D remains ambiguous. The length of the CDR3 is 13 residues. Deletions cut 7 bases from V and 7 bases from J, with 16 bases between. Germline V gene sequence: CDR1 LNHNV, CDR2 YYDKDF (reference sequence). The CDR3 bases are TGTGCCACCACCCCTCGGTTTCCGGATGAAGCTTTCTTT. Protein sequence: CATTPRFPDEAFF.

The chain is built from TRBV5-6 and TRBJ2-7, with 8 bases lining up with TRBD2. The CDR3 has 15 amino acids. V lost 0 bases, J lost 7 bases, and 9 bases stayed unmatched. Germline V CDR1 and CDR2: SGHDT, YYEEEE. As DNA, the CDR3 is TGTGCCAGCAGCTTGGAGGCGCTAGCGGGTTTGGAGCAGTACTTC. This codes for CASSLEALAGLEQYF.

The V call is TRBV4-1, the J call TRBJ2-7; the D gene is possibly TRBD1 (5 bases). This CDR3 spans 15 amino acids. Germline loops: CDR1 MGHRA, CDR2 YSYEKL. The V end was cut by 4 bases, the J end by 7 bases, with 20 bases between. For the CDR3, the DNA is TGCGCCAGCAGCCGCCGTCCGGACAAGGACCTGGAGCAGTACTTC. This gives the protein CASSRRPDKDLEQYF.

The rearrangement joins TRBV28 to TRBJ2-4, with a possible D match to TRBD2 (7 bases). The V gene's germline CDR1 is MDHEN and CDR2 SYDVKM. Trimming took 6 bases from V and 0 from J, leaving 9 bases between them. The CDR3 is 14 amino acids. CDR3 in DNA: TGTGCCAGCAGCGGGGGGCTAGCCAAAAACATTCAGTACTTC. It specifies CASSGGLAKNIQYF.

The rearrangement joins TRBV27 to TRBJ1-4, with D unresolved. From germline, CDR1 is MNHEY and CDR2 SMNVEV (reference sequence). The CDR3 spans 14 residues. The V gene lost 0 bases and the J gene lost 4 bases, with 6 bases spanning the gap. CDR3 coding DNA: TGTGCCAGCAGTTTATCGGGGATTAATGAAAAACTGTTTTTT. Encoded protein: CASSLSGINEKLFF.

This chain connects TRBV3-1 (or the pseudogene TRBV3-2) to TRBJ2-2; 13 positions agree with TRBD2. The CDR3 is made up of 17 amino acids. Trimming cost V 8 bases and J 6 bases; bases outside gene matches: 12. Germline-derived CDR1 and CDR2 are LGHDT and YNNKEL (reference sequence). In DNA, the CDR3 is TGTGCCAGCCTCCGGCGGGGCGGGACTAGCGGGGCCGGGGAGCTGTTTTTT. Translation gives CASLRRGGTSGAGELFF.